Shown below are 5 T cell receptor beta chains from a single sample sequenced in a study of PD-1 blockade in classical Hodgkin lymphoma. Some clones are missing from TCRdb's copy, which holds only in-frame ones; the method was immunoSEQ multiplex PCR. The top ten hold around 7% of the sample, which has around 100,000 clones, approximately 90% seen once. All the patients suffered relapse after autologous stem cell transplantation, and brentuximab vedotin exposure differed. The source was peripheral blood mononuclear cells (PBMCs), collected before the second cycle of nivolumab. These receptor sequences come from a human donor with classical Hodgkin lymphoma.

The chain recombines TRBV6-6 with TRBJ2-7; the D gene is possibly TRBD2 (5 bases). The germline V gene has CDR1 MNHNY and CDR2 SVGAGI (reference sequence). Trimming removed 2 bases at V and 4 bases at J, with 9 bases between. CDR3 length: 13 amino acids. This CDR3 reads CASSYPGGYEQYF. CDR3 bases: TGTGCCAGCAGTTACCCGGGCGGGTACGAGCAGTACTTC.

The genes are TRBV6-5 and TRBJ1-1; TRBD1 might be the D (6 bases). The V gene lost 8 bases and the J gene lost 4 bases, with 17 bases spanning the gap. The CDR3 totals 14 residues. CDR1 and CDR2 (germline): MNHEY, SVGAGI. The CDR3 sequence is CASSIGGRITEAFF. The CDR3, as DNA: TGTGCCAGCTCCATAGGGGGGCGAATCACTGAAGCTTTCTTT.

This clone has only one observation. An end of the junction does not agree with germline; a read error may underlie this. The chain uses TRBV6-5 and TRBJ2-1; D not resolved. The CDR3 is made up of 13 amino acids. Germline CDR1 and CDR2: MNHEY and SVGAGI. CDR3 residues: CASRPSSYNKQFF. CDR3 bases: TGTGCCAGCAGGCCAAGCTCCTACAATAAGCAGTTCTTC.

The chain carries TRBV6-1 and TRBJ2-7; tentative D call: TRBD2 (6 bases). V was pared by 3 bases and J by 3 bases, with 24 bases between. This CDR3 is 18 amino acids long. The V gene's germline CDR1 is MNHNS and CDR2 SASEGT. CDR3 sequence reads: CASSEGLWVQVLLYEQYF. The CDR3 DNA reads TGTGCCAGCAGTGAGGGACTTTGGGTCCAGGTGCTCCTCTACGAGCAGTACTTC.

This chain connects TRBV4-2 to TRBJ2-7; TRBD2 aligns across 11 bases. The length of the CDR3 is 19 residues. Germline CDR1 reads LGHNA; CDR2 reads YNFKEQ. V shed 0 bases and J 0 bases; nucleotides not matched to a gene: 10. The CDR3 protein is CASSQELASGGQGSYEQYF. The CDR3 bases are TGTGCCAGCAGCCAAGAGTTAGCTAGCGGGGGGCAGGGCTCCTACGAGCAGTACTTC.